This note documents a single TCR beta chain sequence. This record comes from a study of blood T cell repertoires in COVID-19. Overall study context: COVID-19 samples collected from the United States, Italy and Spain covered acute and convalescent phases. T cells, B-cell-depleted T cells, or PBMCs supplied cDNA or gDNA.

The V gene's germline CDR1 is MNHNY and CDR2 SVGAGI (reference sequence). V was trimmed by 7 bases and J by 1 base, leaving 14 bases between them. The CDR3 runs to 14 residues. Original processing notes: The authors estimated nucleated cell counts from reference gene primer amplification. Method: immunoSEQ multiplex PCR; TCRdb's copy keeps in-frame clones and lacks some. The V and J calls and clone size were taken over from that table, and D and trimming were inferred from the DNA. This table has approximately 300,000 clones, 86% appearing once. The sequence was collected from a woman between 50 and 59 years old with acute or convalescent COVID-19. What was sequenced was peripheral blood. The chain recombines TRBV6-6 with TRBJ2-7, with D possibly TRBD2 on 6 matching bases. As DNA, the CDR3 is TGTGCCAGCACAGGCCTAGCGAATTCCTACGAGCAGTACTTC. It is translated as CASTGLANSYEQYF.